A single sample is the source of the 21 T cell receptor beta chains below, sequenced in a study of control samples from healthy donors and cancer patients. TCRdb's copy holds only in-frame clones and misses some; the assay was immunoSEQ multiplex PCR. This sample carries 150,000 to 200,000 clones, about 86% of them seen once, and the ten largest clones take 4.9%. The sample consisted of blood. All receptors derive from a woman aged 25 to 39 in good health.

The chain recombines TRBV29-1 with TRBJ2-2, with 10 positions matching TRBD2. V dropped 4 bases and J dropped 4; count of bases not matched to a gene: 12. CDR1 is SQVTM, CDR2 ANQGSEA, per germline. The CDR3 contains 17 residues. In DNA, the CDR3 is TGCAGCGTTGGAGGGAGCGGGGGGGCTTCGGGCACCGGGGAGCTGTTTTTT. Its translation is CSVGGSGGASGTGELFF.

The chain carries TRBV6-4 and TRBJ1-1; D gene ambiguous. V lost 5 bases and J 1 base, leaving 8 bases between the germline ends. The CDR3 length is 13 residues. Germline CDR1 and CDR2: MRHNA and SNTAGT. CDR3 region: CASSWEENTEAFF. DNA of the CDR3: TGTGCCAGCAGTTGGGAAGAGAACACTGAAGCTTTCTTT.

The gene calls are TRBV9 and TRBJ2-1, with 13 bases matching TRBD2. The J segment lost 9 bases and the V segment lost 0 bases, leaving 3 bases of the junction unmatched. This CDR3 contains 15 residues. The germline V gene encodes CDR1 SGDLS and CDR2 YYNGEE. The CDR3 nucleotides read TGTGCCAGCAGCGTAGAAGGGACTAGCGGGGCTGAGCAGTTCTTC. This codes for CASSVEGTSGAEQFF.

CDR3 DNA sequence: TGTGCCAGCAGCCCCCTTAAGGGTATCGGGGACCAAGAGACCCAGTACTTC. It is translated as CASSPLKGIGDQETQYF. V usage is TRBV7-9 and J usage is TRBJ2-5, with D tentatively TRBD2 (5 bases). The ends were cut back, 5 bases at V and 0 bases at J, with 19 bases in the middle. Germline values: CDR1 SEHNR, CDR2 FQNEAQ (reference sequence). The CDR3 is 17 residues long.

J is TRBJ2-2 and V is TRBV19; D is perhaps TRBD1 or TRBD2 (5 bases each). Per germline, CDR1 LNHDA and CDR2 SQIVND (reference sequence). The CDR3 is made up of 13 amino acids. Trimming shortened V by 6 bases and J by 7 bases, and 12 bases separated the two germline ends. CDR3 region: CASRWGNGGELFF. For the CDR3, the DNA is TGTGCCAGTAGGTGGGGGAACGGCGGGGAGCTGTTTTTT.

The rearrangement joins TRBV14 to TRBJ2-7; TRBD1 is a possible D gene (5 bases). Trimming pared 0 bases from V and 4 bases from J, leaving 16 bases between. CDR1 is SGHDN, CDR2 FVKESK, per germline. The CDR3 has 16 amino acids. The DNA of the CDR3 is TGTGCCAGCAGCCAAGATACCGGGCCCCAGGGATACGAGCAGTACGTC. This sequence encodes CASSQDTGPQGYEQYV.

V is TRBV7-2 and J is TRBJ1-4; D uncertain. CDR1 and CDR2 from the germline V gene are SGHTA and FQGNSA. The CDR3 spans 14 residues. Trimming stripped 1 base from V and 8 bases from J, with 11 bases between. CDR3 DNA: TGTGCCAGCAGCTTAGGCCCCGCCTGGGAAAAACTGTTTTTT. It is translated as CASSLGPAWEKLFF.

The rearrangement uses TRBV7-9 and TRBJ2-2, with D unclear. Trimming took off 3 bases at V and 4 bases at J, with 12 bases between the two ends. Looked up from germline, CDR1 is SEHNR and CDR2 is FQNEAQ (reference sequence). The CDR3 has 15 residues. In DNA, the CDR3 is TGTGCCAGCAGCTTCGGTCGGGTCAGCACCGGGGAGCTGTTTTTT. Translating gives CASSFGRVSTGELFF.

The chain recombines TRBV19 with TRBJ1-2, with 11 bases identical to TRBD1. The V gene's germline CDR1 is LNHDA and CDR2 SQIVND (reference sequence). The CDR3 has 14 amino acids. After removal of 5 bases from V and 8 bases from J, the junction contained 7 bases not matched to a gene. This chain's CDR3 is CASSVDRGPWGYTF. CDR3 coding DNA: TGTGCCAGTAGTGTGGACAGGGGGCCTTGGGGCTACACCTTC.

The rearrangement joins TRBV20-1 to TRBJ2-5; D is possibly TRBD1 (6 bases). The length of the CDR3 is 13 residues. Germline V gene data show CDR1 as DFQATT and CDR2 as SNEGSKA (reference sequence). Deletions cut 3 bases from V and 3 bases from J, with 11 bases between. In DNA form, the CDR3 reads TGCAGTGCTAGTGTCGGACAGAAAGAGACCCAGTACTTC. Encoded protein: CSASVGQKETQYF.

The genes are TRBV15 and TRBJ2-7; 7 nucleotides agree with TRBD1. Unmatched junction bases numbered 4, after V lost 2 bases and J lost 6 bases. This CDR3 spans 13 amino acids. Germline CDR1 and CDR2: LNHNV and YYDKDF (reference sequence). The DNA for the CDR3 is TGTGCCACCAGCAGACCAGGGGGTATCGAGCAGTACTTC. Residues: CATSRPGGIEQYF.

The chain joins TRBV28 to TRBJ2-3, with a weak D call TRBD1 (5 bases). V was clipped by 7 bases and J by 9 bases, with 20 bases between them. CDR3 size: 14 residues. The germline V gene encodes CDR1 MDHEN and CDR2 SYDVKM. The CDR3 DNA reads TGTGCCAGCACGGAAAGACAGATACGGGCAACGCAGTATTTT. Encoded protein: CASTERQIRATQYF.

The V call is TRBV24-1, the J call TRBJ2-3; possibly TRBD1 for D (6 bases). V was cut by 11 bases and J by 6 bases, with 20 bases left in between. Germline lookup yields CDR1 KGHDR and CDR2 SFDVKD. CDR3 length: 14 amino acids. The DNA of the CDR3 is TGTGCCATTTCGACAGGCCTAGCTCCGGATACGCAGTATTTT. Residues: CAISTGLAPDTQYF.

The CDR3 reads CASSSRRPGQGWSSGANVLTF. Here the CDR3 DNA reads TGTGCCAGCAGCTCGAGACGCCCGGGACAGGGGTGGAGCTCTGGGGCCAACGTCCTGACTTTC. The V call is TRBV7-6, the J call TRBJ2-6; 10 positions agree with TRBD1. V was clipped by 4 bases and J by 0 bases; unmatched bases: 15. Germline loops: CDR1 SGHVS, CDR2 FNYEAQ. This CDR3 has 21 amino acids.

The V call is TRBV10-2, the J call TRBJ1-4; no clear D. V was clipped by 0 bases and J by 12 bases, with 14 bases between them. There are 14 residues in the CDR3. Germline-derived CDR1 and CDR2 are WSHSY and SAAADI. The CDR3, as DNA: TGCGCCAGCAGTGAGTCTGGACGGCCGCCGGAACTGTTTTTT. Translation: CASSESGRPPELFF.

The chain joins TRBV4-1 to TRBJ2-1; maybe TRBD1 (6 bases). V shed 2 bases and J shed 8 bases, with 16 bases lying between them. This CDR3 has 15 residues. Germline CDR1 reads MGHRA; CDR2 reads YSYEKL. The CDR3 coding sequence is TGCGCCAGCAGCCAATATGGGCGCTCAGGGGATGAGCAGTTCTTC. Translation gives CASSQYGRSGDEQFF.

The chain joins TRBV19 to TRBJ1-2; 7 bases align to TRBD1. There are 15 residues in the CDR3. The V gene end was trimmed by 5 bases and the J gene end by 2 bases; junction bases not matched to a gene: 8. Per the germline V gene, CDR1 is LNHDA and CDR2 is SQIVND (reference sequence). As DNA, the CDR3 is TGTGCCAGTAGTCTCCAACAGGGGCCCAACTATGGCTACACCTTC. Translation: CASSLQQGPNYGYTF.

The genes are TRBV4-2 and TRBJ2-6; D might be TRBD2 (6 bases). V lost 0 bases and J 4 bases, leaving 16 bases between the germline ends. There are 18 residues in the CDR3. Germline lookup yields CDR1 LGHNA and CDR2 YNFKEQ. The CDR3 DNA is TGTGCCAGCAGCCAAGATTTCGGGGGACTTTCCGGGGCCAACGTCCTGACTTTC. It specifies CASSQDFGGLSGANVLTF.

J is TRBJ2-5 and V is TRBV3-1 (or the pseudogene TRBV3-2); D call uncertain. The CDR3 covers 14 residues. Looked up from germline, CDR1 is LGHDT and CDR2 is YNNKEL (reference sequence). Trimming took off 2 bases at V and 3 bases at J, with 10 bases between the two ends. The CDR3 region is CASSQFSREETQYF. CDR3 coding DNA: TGTGCCAGCAGCCAATTCTCGCGCGAAGAGACCCAGTACTTC.

This sequence joins TRBV3-1 (or the pseudogene TRBV3-2) and TRBJ2-1, with 9 nucleotides matching TRBD2. Germline V CDR1 and CDR2: LGHDT, YNNKEL (reference sequence). The CDR3 spans 15 residues. The trim removed 3 bases at V and 8 bases at J, leaving 8 bases unmatched. CDR3 loop: CASSQGAGGWDEQFF. The DNA for the CDR3 is TGTGCCAGCAGCCAGGGAGCGGGGGGATGGGATGAGCAGTTCTTC.

This chain links TRBV29-1 with TRBJ1-1; 10 bases are a match to TRBD1. The CDR3 loop spans 13 amino acids. Germline V CDR1 and CDR2: SQVTM, ANQGSEA. V lost 5 bases to trimming and J lost 3 bases; unmatched junction nucleotides: 3. For the CDR3, the DNA is TGCAGCGTTCGGACAGGGGGTGACACTGAAGCTTTCTTT. Translating it yields CSVRTGGDTEAFF.